This is a list of T cell receptor beta chains from one sample in a study of immune cell composition in non-small cell lung cancer. Assay used: immunoSEQ multiplex PCR; TCRdb lists only in-frame clones, some missing. The sample lists 6,000 to 8,000 clones; roughly 78% were seen once. Sequenced material: lung tumor tissue. The receptors originated from a human donor with non-small cell lung cancer. The CDR3 runs from the conserved cysteine through the conserved F or W. The listing skips clone size in some rows; elsewhere it reads once, few, many or a size class.

j_call clone_size v_call cdr3_aa
TRBJ1-2 NA TRBV7-9 CASSLQGTRSANYGYTF
TRBJ1-3 NA TRBV7-2 CASSQDGPRAGNTIYF
TRBJ2-6 NA TRBV11-1 CASSALMGRGANVLTF
TRBJ1-5 few TRBV6-9 CASSYSPNQPQHF
TRBJ1-6 NA TRBV5-4 CASSATGERSPLHF
TRBJ1-1 NA TRBV5-5 CASSLARGGYTPAFF
TRBJ1-2 NA TRBV19 CASSGGYSVGYTF
TRBJ1-2 NA TRBV7-3 CASSTSGTGAYGYTF
TRBJ2-5 few TRBV6-1 CASSAGGQQETQYF
TRBJ2-7 NA TRBV5-5 CASSFLTYEQYF
TRBJ2-1 few TRBV7-9 CASSYENPEQFF
TRBJ1-3 NA TRBV7-3 CASSPDRGTGNTIYF
TRBJ2-1 NA TRBV6-1 CASSAYNEQFF
TRBJ2-7 NA TRBV5-3 CARAIPPNGNSYEQYF
TRBJ2-7 NA TRBV6-1 CASSPQVPPSYEQYF
TRBJ2-3 NA TRBV5-1 CASSNDLGDTQYF
TRBJ2-1 NA TRBV28 CASSLAPTGQFF
TRBJ1-2 NA TRBV7-2 CASSLDRGRVKSYGYTF
TRBJ2-1 NA TRBV29-1 CSVDRGNEQFF
TRBJ1-4 NA TRBV18 CASSLQGADEKLFF
TRBJ1-2 NA TRBV5-1 CASSLEVLLGYGYTF
TRBJ1-4 NA TRBV11-1 CASSFGQRNEKLFF
TRBJ2-3 NA TRBV7-8 CASSPGSPTLYTQYF
TRBJ1-4 few TRBV6-6 CASSRDRDEKLFF
TRBJ1-2 few TRBV5-6 CASSGGDGSYTF
TRBJ1-4 few TRBV18 CASSSGQGAFEKLFF
TRBJ1-1 once TRBV5-1 CASSLVPGWNTEAFF
TRBJ1-6 few TRBV15 CATSRDPDRGNSPLHF
TRBJ1-2 few TRBV19 CASSTFGTGGGYGYTF
TRBJ2-1 NA TRBV9 CASSPRDTDNEQFF
TRBJ1-1 NA TRBV2 CASSDRVGTEAFF
TRBJ2-7 NA TRBV7-2 CASSLAPAGPLYEQYF
TRBJ2-1 NA TRBV19 CASSNLAHSYNEQFF
TRBJ1-6 NA TRBV6-5 CASSIRTGGYSPLHF
TRBJ2-1 NA TRBV5-6 CASSPLTGTGEQFF
TRBJ1-5 NA TRBV2 CASSDTGVQPQHF